The rows below give T cell receptor beta chains drawn from one sample of a study of regulatory T cells in long-lasting Graves disease. One entry per CDR3 protein results from TCRdb running MiXCR on the multiplex PCR reads. The table has 650,000 to 700,000 distinct CDR3 sequences, approximately 29% seen once. The sequencing used peripheral blood mononuclear cells (PBMCs), collected when the disease was refractory, from a patient treated with antithyroid drugs. Receptors were obtained from a female donor with Graves disease. CDR3s leave out the opening cysteine and the closing phenylalanine or tryptophan. The order of the fields is J gene, V gene, D gene, CDR3 protein. A D gene is named only where the DNA matches it firmly.

TRBJ1-2 | TRBV7-3 | - | ASSLLPGTTYGYT
TRBJ1-5 | TRBV12-3/TRBV12-4 | - | ASSFLGSSNQPQH
TRBJ2-5 | TRBV3-1 | TRBD2 | ASSQTGTSEETQY
TRBJ1-2 | TRBV11-1 | - | ASSLAGDNGYT
TRBJ1-5 | TRBV19 | - | ASSIQASRGKARWPQH
TRBJ1-4 | TRBV6-2/TRBV6-3 | - | ASSLRTAPNEKLF
TRBJ1-1 | TRBV19 | - | ASSLIAVHTEAF
TRBJ2-5 | TRBV20-1 | - | SARDRLMETQY
TRBJ1-5 | TRBV20-1 | TRBD1 | SARGTGTGYQPQH
TRBJ2-5 | TRBV12-3/TRBV12-4 | TRBD2 | ASRGLAGETQY
TRBJ2-2 | TRBV9 | - | ASSVATVTNTGELF
TRBJ1-2 | TRBV7-9 | - | ASSPTSGYGYT
TRBJ2-2 | TRBV11-2 | - | ASSLIRGTGELF
TRBJ1-1 | TRBV2 | - | ASSVTQNTEAF
TRBJ2-7 | TRBV28 | TRBD1 | ASSITGTVYEQY
TRBJ1-5 | TRBV30 | - | AWSVTVTQPQH
TRBJ2-2 | TRBV14 | - | ASSQDMTGVWNTGELF
TRBJ2-5 | TRBV12-3/TRBV12-4 | TRBD2 | ASTSRLAGNQETQY
TRBJ2-7 | TRBV15 | TRBD2 | ATSIEREGTYEQY
TRBJ2-5 | TRBV7-9 | - | ASSPRRRDLETQY
TRBJ1-1 | TRBV2 | - | ASRDWGANTEAF
TRBJ1-3 | TRBV28 | - | ASSLDVPSGNTIY
TRBJ1-2 | TRBV29-1 | - | SVDNRDNYGYT
TRBJ1-2 | TRBV20-1 | TRBD1 | SATGQGQRGYT
TRBJ1-5 | TRBV4-1 | - | ASSQVTARAASAQH
TRBJ1-6 | TRBV7-2 | - | ASSLGPYNSPLH
TRBJ1-5 | TRBV12-3/TRBV12-4 | - | ASSRRVLGQPQH
TRBJ2-1 | TRBV19 | TRBD2 | ASSIWPSGRNEQF
TRBJ1-2 | TRBV28 | TRBD1 | ASGWDSKPLRVGYT
TRBJ2-7 | TRBV29-1 | TRBD2 | SVAGLAYEQY
TRBJ1-5 | TRBV28 | - | ASSLTFGGTAHSNQPQH
TRBJ2-7 | TRBV2 | - | ASTQNYGWEQY
TRBJ2-7 | TRBV7-9 | TRBD1 | ASSLNRGQYEQY
TRBJ1-1 | TRBV27 | - | ASSFGRTNTEAF
TRBJ1-2 | TRBV15 | TRBD1 | ATSGTGSVTINYGYT
TRBJ2-2 | TRBV12-3/TRBV12-4 | - | ASSPSWASGELF
TRBJ2-7 | TRBV2 | - | ASSVIFGQEQY
TRBJ1-1 | TRBV29-1 | TRBD1 | SVLTSPGQGEAF
TRBJ2-7 | TRBV20-1 | - | SARFTESSYEQY
TRBJ1-1 | TRBV30 | - | AWSVAREVSPF
TRBJ1-1 | TRBV5-1 | - | ASSLGHDTEAF
TRBJ2-7 | TRBV11-1 | TRBD1 | ASSLVRGGGSYEQY
TRBJ1-1 | TRBV7-6 | TRBD1 | ASSSRGTNTEAF
TRBJ1-2 | TRBV12-3/TRBV12-4 | TRBD1 | ASSSTGGGFGYT